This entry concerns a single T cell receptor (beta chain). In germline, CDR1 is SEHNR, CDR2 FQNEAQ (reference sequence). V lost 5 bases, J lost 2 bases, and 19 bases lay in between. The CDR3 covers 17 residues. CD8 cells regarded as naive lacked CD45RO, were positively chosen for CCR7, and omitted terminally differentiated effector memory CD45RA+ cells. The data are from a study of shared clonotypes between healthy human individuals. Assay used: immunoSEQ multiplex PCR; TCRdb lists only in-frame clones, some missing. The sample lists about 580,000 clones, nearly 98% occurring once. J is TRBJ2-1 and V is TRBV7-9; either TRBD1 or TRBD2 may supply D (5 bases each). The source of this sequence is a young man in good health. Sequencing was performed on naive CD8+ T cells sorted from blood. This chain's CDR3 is CASSPRKKGDPYNEQFF. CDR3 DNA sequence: TGTGCCAGCAGCCCCCGCAAAAAAGGGGACCCCTACAATGAGCAGTTCTTC.